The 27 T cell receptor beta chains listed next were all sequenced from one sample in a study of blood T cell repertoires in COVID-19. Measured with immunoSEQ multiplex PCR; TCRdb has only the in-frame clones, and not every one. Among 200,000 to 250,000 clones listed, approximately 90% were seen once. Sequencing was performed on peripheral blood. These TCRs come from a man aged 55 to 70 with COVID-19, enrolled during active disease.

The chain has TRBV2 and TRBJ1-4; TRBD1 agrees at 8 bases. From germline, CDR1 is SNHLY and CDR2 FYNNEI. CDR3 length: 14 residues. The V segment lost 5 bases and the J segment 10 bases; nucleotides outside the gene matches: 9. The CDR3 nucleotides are TGTGCCAGCAGTTTAAGGGACAGGTCGGGAAAACTGTTTTTT. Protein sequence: CASSLRDRSGKLFF. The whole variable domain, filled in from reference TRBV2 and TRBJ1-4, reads EPEVTQTPSHQVTQMGQEVILRCVPISNHLYFYWYRQILGQKVEFLVSFYNNEISEKSEIFDDQFSVERPDGSNFTLKIRSTKLEDSAMYFCASSLRDRSGKLFFGSGTQLSVL.

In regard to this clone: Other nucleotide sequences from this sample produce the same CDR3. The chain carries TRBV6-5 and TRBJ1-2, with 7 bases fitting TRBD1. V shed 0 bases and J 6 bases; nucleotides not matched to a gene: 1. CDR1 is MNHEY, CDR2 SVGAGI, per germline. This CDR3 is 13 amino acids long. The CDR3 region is CASSYSQGDGYTF. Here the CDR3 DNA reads TGTGCCAGCAGTTACTCGCAGGGGGATGGCTACACCTTC.

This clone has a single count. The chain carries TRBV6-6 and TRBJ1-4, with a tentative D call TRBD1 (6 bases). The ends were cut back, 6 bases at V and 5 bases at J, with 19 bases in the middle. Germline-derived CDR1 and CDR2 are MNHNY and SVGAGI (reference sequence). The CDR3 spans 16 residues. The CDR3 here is CASSLGQFGANEKLFF. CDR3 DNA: TGTGCCAGCAGCCTTGGACAGTTTGGAGCAAATGAAAAACTGTTTTTT.

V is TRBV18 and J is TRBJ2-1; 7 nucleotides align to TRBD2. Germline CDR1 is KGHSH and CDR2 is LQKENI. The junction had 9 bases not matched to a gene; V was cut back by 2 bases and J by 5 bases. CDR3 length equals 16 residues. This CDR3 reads CASSPKSSSGNNEQFF. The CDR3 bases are TGTGCCAGCTCACCAAAGAGCTCTAGCGGAAACAATGAGCAGTTCTTC.

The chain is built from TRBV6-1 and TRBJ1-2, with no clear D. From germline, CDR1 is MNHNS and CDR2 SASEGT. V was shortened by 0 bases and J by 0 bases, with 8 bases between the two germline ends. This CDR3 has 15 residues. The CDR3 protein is CASSEATGANYGYTF. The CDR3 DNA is TGTGCCAGCAGTGAAGCCACGGGAGCTAACTATGGCTACACCTTC.

The CDR3 nucleotides are TGTGCCTGGGACGAAACCGGGGATTACTACGAGCAGTACTTC. It specifies CAWDETGDYYEQYF. The chain joins TRBV30 to TRBJ2-7; weak D call: TRBD2 (5 bases). CDR3 length equals 14 residues. The V end lost 5 bases, the J end lost 3 bases, and 17 bases lay between the germline ends. Germline CDR1 and CDR2: GTSNPN and SVGIG (reference sequence).

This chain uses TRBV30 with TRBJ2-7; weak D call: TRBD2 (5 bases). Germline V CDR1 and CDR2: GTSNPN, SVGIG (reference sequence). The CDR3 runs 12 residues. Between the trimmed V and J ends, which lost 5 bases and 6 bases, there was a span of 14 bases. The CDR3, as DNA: TGTGCCTGGGGGCAGGATCGGGGCGAGCAGTACTTC. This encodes CAWGQDRGEQYF. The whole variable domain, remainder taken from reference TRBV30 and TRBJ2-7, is SQTIHQWPATLVQPVGSPLSLECTVEGTSNPNLYWYRQAAGRGLQLLFYSVGIGQISSEVPQNLSASRPQDRQFILSSKKLLLSDSGFYLCAWGQDRGEQYFGPGTRLTVT.

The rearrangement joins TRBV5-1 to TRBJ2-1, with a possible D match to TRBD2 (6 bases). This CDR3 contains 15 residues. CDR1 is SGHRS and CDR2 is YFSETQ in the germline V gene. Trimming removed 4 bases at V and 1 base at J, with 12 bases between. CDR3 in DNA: TGCGCCAGCAGCCCGGGACGGGGGTCCTACAATGAGCAGTTCTTC. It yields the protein CASSPGRGSYNEQFF.

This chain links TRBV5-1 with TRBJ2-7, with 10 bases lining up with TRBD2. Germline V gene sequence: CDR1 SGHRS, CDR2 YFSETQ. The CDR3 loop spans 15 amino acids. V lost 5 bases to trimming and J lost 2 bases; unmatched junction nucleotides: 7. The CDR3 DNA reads TGCGCCAGCAGGCCCGTAGCGGGGGGCACCTACGAGCAGTACTTC. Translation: CASRPVAGGTYEQYF.

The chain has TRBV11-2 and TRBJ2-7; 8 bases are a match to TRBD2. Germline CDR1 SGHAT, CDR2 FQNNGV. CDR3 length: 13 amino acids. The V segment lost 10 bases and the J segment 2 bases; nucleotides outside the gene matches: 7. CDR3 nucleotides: TGTGCCACTACGGGGGGGAACCCCTACGAGCAGTACTTC. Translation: CATTGGNPYEQYF.

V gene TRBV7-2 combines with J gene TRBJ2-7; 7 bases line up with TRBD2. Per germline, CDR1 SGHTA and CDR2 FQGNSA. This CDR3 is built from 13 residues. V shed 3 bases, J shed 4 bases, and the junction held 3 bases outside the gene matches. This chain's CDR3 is CASSFRGVYEQYF. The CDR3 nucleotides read TGTGCCAGCAGCTTCCGGGGGGTATACGAGCAGTACTTC.

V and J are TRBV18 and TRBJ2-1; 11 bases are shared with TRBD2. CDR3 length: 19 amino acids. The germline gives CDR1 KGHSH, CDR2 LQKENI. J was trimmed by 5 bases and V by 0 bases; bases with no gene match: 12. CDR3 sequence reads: CASSPPSSGRASWNNEQFF. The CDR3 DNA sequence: TGTGCCAGCTCACCACCGAGTAGCGGGAGGGCCTCATGGAACAATGAGCAGTTCTTC.

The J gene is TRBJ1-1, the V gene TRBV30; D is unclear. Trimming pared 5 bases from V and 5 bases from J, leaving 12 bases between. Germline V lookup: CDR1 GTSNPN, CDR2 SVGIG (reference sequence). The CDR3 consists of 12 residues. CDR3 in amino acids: CAWGITRTEAFF. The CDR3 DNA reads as TGTGCCTGGGGCATTACACGAACTGAAGCTTTCTTT.

The CDR3 here is CASSLPGQGGHNEKLFF. CDR3 nucleotides: TGTGCCAGCAGTTTACCGGGACAGGGGGGTCATAATGAAAAACTGTTTTTT. This chain joins TRBV28 and TRBJ1-4, with TRBD1 matching over 11 bases. Germline CDR1 MDHEN, CDR2 SYDVKM. This CDR3 contains 17 residues. Unmatched junction bases numbered 6, after V lost 2 bases and J lost 4 bases.

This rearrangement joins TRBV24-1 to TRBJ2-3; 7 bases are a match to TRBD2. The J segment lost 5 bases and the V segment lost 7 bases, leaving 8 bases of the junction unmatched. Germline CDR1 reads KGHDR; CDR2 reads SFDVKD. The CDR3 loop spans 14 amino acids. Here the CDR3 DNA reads TGTGCCACCAGCCCCCCTGCGGGAGAAGATACGCAGTATTTT. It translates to CATSPPAGEDTQYF.

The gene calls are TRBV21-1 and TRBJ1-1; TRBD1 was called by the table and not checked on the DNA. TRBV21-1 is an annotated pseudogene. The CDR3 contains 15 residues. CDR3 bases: TGTGCCAGCAGCAAAAAAAGGACAGAGAACACTGAAGCTTTCTTT. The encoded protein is CASSKKRTENTEAFF.

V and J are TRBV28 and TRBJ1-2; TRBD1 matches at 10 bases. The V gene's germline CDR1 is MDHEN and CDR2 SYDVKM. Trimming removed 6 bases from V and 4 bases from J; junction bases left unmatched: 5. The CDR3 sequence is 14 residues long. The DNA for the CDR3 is TGTGCCAGCAGCCGAGACAGGGGGCCCTATGGCTACACCTTC. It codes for CASSRDRGPYGYTF.

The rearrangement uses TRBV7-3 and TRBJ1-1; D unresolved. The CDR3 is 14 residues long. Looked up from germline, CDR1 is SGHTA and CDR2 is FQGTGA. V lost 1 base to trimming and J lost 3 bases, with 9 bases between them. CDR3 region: CASSLRALDTEAFF. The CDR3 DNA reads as TGTGCCAGCAGCTTAAGGGCTTTGGACACTGAAGCTTTCTTT.

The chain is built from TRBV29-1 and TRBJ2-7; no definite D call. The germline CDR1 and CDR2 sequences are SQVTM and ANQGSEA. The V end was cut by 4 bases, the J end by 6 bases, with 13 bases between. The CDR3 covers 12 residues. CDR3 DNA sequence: TGCAGCGTTGCGGTCCATCCGGGCGAGCAGTACTTC. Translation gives CSVAVHPGEQYF.

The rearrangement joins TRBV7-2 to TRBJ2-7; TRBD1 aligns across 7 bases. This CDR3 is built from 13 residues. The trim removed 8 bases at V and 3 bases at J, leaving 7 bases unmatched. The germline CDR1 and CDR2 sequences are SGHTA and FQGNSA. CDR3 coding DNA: TGTGCCAGCGGCGCTCGGGACAGCTACGAGCAGTACTTC. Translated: CASGARDSYEQYF.

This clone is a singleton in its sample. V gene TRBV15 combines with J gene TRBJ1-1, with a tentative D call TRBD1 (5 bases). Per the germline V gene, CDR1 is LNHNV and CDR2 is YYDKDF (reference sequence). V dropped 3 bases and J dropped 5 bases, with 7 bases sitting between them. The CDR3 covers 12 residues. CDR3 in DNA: TGTGCCACCAGCAGCCCAGGGACTGAAGCTTTCTTT. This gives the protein CATSSPGTEAFF.

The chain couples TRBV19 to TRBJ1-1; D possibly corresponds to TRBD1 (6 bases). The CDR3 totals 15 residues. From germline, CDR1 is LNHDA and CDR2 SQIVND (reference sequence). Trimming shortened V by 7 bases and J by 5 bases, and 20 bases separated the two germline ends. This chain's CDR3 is CASTYRGGGFTEAFF. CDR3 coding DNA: TGTGCCAGTACCTATAGGGGGGGTGGCTTTACTGAAGCTTTCTTT.

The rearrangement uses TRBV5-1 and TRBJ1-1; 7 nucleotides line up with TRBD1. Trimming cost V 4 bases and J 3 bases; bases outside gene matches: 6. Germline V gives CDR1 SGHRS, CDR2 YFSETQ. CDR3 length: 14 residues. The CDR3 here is CASSRRTGDTEAFF. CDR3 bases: TGCGCCAGCAGCAGGCGGACAGGTGACACTGAAGCTTTCTTT. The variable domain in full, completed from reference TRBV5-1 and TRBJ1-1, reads KAGVTQTPRYLIKTRGQQVTLSCSPISGHRSVSWYQQTPGQGLQFLFEYFSETQRNKGNFPGRFSGRQFSNSRSEMNVSTLELGDSALYLCASSRRTGDTEAFFGQGTRLTVV.

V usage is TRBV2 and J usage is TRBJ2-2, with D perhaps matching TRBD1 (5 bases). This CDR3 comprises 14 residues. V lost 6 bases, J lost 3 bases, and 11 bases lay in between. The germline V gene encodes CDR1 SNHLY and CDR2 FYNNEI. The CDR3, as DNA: TGTGCCAGCAGGGCGAGACAGTACACCGGGGAGCTGTTTTTT. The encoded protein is CASRARQYTGELFF.

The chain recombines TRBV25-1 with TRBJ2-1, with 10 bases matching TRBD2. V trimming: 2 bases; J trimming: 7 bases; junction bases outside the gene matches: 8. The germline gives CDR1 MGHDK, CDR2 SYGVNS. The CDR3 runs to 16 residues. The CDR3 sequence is CASSERSGRARNEQFF. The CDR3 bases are TGTGCCAGCAGTGAACGAAGCGGGAGGGCCAGGAATGAGCAGTTCTTC.

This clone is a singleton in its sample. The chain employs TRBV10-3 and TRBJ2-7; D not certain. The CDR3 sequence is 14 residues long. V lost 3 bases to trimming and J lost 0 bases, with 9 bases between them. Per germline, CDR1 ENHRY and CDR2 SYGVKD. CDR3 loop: CAISDGQNSYEQYF. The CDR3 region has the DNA TGTGCCATCAGTGATGGTCAGAACTCCTACGAGCAGTACTTC.

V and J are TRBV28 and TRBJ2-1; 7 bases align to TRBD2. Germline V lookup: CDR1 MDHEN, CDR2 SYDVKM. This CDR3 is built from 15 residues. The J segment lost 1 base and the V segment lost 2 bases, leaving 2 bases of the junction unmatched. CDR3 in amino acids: CASSLAGASYNEQFF. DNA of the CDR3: TGTGCCAGCAGTTTAGCGGGAGCTTCCTACAATGAGCAGTTCTTC.